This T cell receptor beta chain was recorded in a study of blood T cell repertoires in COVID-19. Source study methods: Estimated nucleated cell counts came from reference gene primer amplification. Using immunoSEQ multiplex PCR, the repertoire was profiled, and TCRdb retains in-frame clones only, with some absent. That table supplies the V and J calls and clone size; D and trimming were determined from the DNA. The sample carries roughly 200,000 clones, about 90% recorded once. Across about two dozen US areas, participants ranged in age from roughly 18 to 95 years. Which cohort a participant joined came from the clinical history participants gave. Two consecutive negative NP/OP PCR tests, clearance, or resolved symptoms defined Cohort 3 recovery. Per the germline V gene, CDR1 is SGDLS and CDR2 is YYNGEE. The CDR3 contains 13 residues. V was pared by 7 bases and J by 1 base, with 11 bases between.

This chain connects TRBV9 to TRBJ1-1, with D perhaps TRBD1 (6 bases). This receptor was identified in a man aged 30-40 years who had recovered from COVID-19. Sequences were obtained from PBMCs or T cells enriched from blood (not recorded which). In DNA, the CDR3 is TGTGCCAGCCAGGGACAATCGAACACTGAAGCTTTCTTT. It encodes CASQGQSNTEAFF. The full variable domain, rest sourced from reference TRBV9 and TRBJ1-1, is DSGVTQTPKHLITATGQRVTLRCSPRSGDLSVYWYQQSLDQGLQFLIQYYNGEERAKGNILERFSAQQFPDLHSELNLSSLELGDSALYFCASQGQSNTEAFFGQGTRLTVV.